Listed here are 22 T cell receptor beta chains from one sample, sequenced in a study of tumor-infiltrating lymphocytes in localized non-small cell lung cancer. Assay used: immunoSEQ multiplex PCR; TCRdb lists only in-frame clones, some missing. This sample has about 9,300 clones, with over 70% found just once. Source material: uninvolved lung tissue not adjacent to the tumor. These receptors were taken from a human donor with non-small cell lung cancer.

The chain has TRBV11-2 and TRBJ2-2, with D perhaps TRBD2 (6 bases). CDR3 length: 14 residues. Germline lookup yields CDR1 SGHAT and CDR2 FQNNGV. V shed 5 bases and J shed 4 bases, with 11 bases lying between them. The chain's CDR3 is CASSPFSGTGELFF. Here the CDR3 DNA reads TGTGCCAGCAGCCCCTTTAGCGGCACCGGGGAGCTGTTTTTT.

This clone was recorded a few times. The rearrangement joins TRBV16 to TRBJ1-4; no definite D call. The CDR3 totals 17 residues. Trimming took off 0 bases at V and 6 bases at J, with 17 bases between the two ends. In germline, CDR1 is KGHSY, CDR2 FQNENV. The CDR3 is CASSQSSPGRGDEKLFF. The CDR3 region has the DNA TGTGCCAGCAGCCAATCGTCCCCCGGGCGTGGAGATGAAAAACTGTTTTTT. The whole variable domain, remainder taken from reference TRBV16 and TRBJ1-4, is GEEVAQTPKHLVRGEGQKAKLYCAPIKGHSYVFWYQQVLKNEFKFLISFQNENVFDETGMPKERFSAKCLPNSPCSLEIQATKLEDSAVYFCASSQSSPGRGDEKLFFGSGTQLSVL.

This clone was seen a few times. The chain recombines TRBV4-1 with TRBJ2-1; no firm D call. V gave up 3 bases and J gave up 2 bases, with 17 bases separating them. CDR1 and CDR2 from the germline V gene are MGHRA and YSYEKL. The CDR3 runs 17 residues. The CDR3 is CASSHGPLERTYNEQFF. CDR3 nucleotides: TGCGCCAGCAGCCACGGTCCACTCGAAAGAACCTACAATGAGCAGTTCTTC.

The chain carries TRBV5-6 and TRBJ2-5; 16 bases line up with TRBD2. Germline-derived CDR1 and CDR2 are SGHDT and YYEEEE. V was clipped by 1 base and J by 2 bases; unmatched bases: 2. The length of the CDR3 is 17 residues. CDR3 sequence reads: CASSLWGLAGGQETQYF. DNA of the CDR3: TGTGCCAGCAGCTTGTGGGGACTAGCGGGAGGGCAAGAGACCCAGTACTTC.

This clone was detected a few times. The chain couples TRBV29-1 to TRBJ1-1; D perhaps matches TRBD1 (6 bases). Trimming took 5 bases from V and 1 from J, leaving 11 bases between them. The CDR3 length is 13 residues. Germline loops: CDR1 SQVTM, CDR2 ANQGSEA. The DNA of the CDR3 is TGCAGCGTTAGGACAGAGAGGAACACTGAAGCTTTCTTT. It yields the protein CSVRTERNTEAFF. The complete variable domain, with remaining parts taken from reference TRBV29-1 and TRBJ1-1, reads SAVISQKPSRDICQRGTSLTIQCQVDSQVTMMFWYRQQPGQSLTLIATANQGSEATYESGFVIDKFPISRPNLTFSTLTVSNMSPEDSSIYLCSVRTERNTEAFFGQGTRLTVV.

V and J are TRBV5-1 and TRBJ1-1, with D maybe TRBD1 (5 bases). This CDR3 is 14 amino acids long. V shed 7 bases and J shed 1 base, with 14 bases lying between them. CDR1 and CDR2 from the germline V gene are SGHRS and YFSETQ. The CDR3 here is CASFQGAPNTEAFF. CDR3 bases: TGCGCCAGCTTTCAAGGGGCGCCGAACACTGAAGCTTTCTTT.

V gene TRBV11-2 combines with J gene TRBJ2-7, with 8 bases fitting TRBD2. Germline values: CDR1 SGHAT, CDR2 FQNNGV. The CDR3 runs to 15 residues. The V segment lost 0 bases and the J segment 2 bases; nucleotides outside the gene matches: 3. CDR3 amino acids: CASSLERGGAYEQYF. Here the CDR3 DNA reads TGTGCCAGCAGCTTAGAACGGGGGGGGGCCTACGAGCAGTACTTC.

This rearrangement joins TRBV30 to TRBJ1-2, with D possibly TRBD1 on 6 matching bases. The CDR3 is made up of 14 amino acids. Trimming cost V 8 bases and J 1 base, with 17 bases left between them. CDR1 GTSNPN and CDR2 SVGIG come from the germline V gene (reference sequence). CDR3 sequence (DNA): TGTGCCGGGGGGCGTTCGGAAGATAACTATGGCTACACCTTC. This translates into CAGGRSEDNYGYTF.

J is TRBJ1-3 and V is TRBV7-8; D may be TRBD1 (5 bases). The CDR3 has 14 residues. The germline gives CDR1 SGHVS, CDR2 FQNEAQ. The V end lost 2 bases, the J end lost 4 bases, and 9 bases lay between the germline ends. The DNA of the CDR3 is TGTGCCAGCAGCTTAATGAGGGGAGGAAACACCATATATTTT. Translated, it gives CASSLMRGGNTIYF.

This chain links TRBV27 with TRBJ2-7, with D perhaps TRBD1 (6 bases). This CDR3 is 15 amino acids long. Trimming took 5 bases from V and 2 from J, leaving 16 bases between them. Germline V gives CDR1 MNHEY, CDR2 SMNVEV (reference sequence). The CDR3 DNA sequence: TGTGCCAGCAGTATTAACAGGGAAACAACCTACGAGCAGTACTTC. Translated: CASSINRETTYEQYF.

This rearrangement joins TRBV10-2 to TRBJ1-5; D not certain. The CDR3 runs 14 residues. Germline V gene lookup returns CDR1 WSHSY and CDR2 SAAADI. Trimming pared 3 bases from V and 0 bases from J, leaving 6 bases between. Here the CDR3 DNA reads TGCGCCAGCAGTGATCGGTATAGCAATCAGCCCCAGCATTTT. As protein: CASSDRYSNQPQHF.

The CDR3 reads CASRKMTGSPTDTQYF. CDR3 sequence (DNA): TGTGCCAGCAGAAAAATGACAGGGTCACCGACAGATACGCAGTATTTT. This rearrangement joins TRBV28 to TRBJ2-3, with 7 bases matching TRBD1. CDR3 size: 16 residues. Trimming removed 6 bases from V and 3 bases from J; junction bases left unmatched: 12. Per the germline V gene, CDR1 is MDHEN and CDR2 is SYDVKM.

The rearrangement uses TRBV6-6 and TRBJ2-1; 9 nucleotides align to TRBD1. Germline-derived CDR1 and CDR2 are MNHNY and SVGAGI (reference sequence). The V and J ends lost 4 bases and 8 bases, in that order; junction bases with no gene match: 3. This CDR3 has 13 amino acids. The chain's CDR3 is CASSSTGGDEQFF. In nucleotides, the CDR3 is TGTGCCAGCAGTTCGACAGGGGGTGATGAGCAGTTCTTC.

The chain has TRBV7-6 and TRBJ1-3, with D unresolved. This CDR3 is built from 15 residues. V was trimmed by 5 bases and J by 0 bases, leaving 11 bases between them. The germline gives CDR1 SGHVS, CDR2 FNYEAQ. DNA for the CDR3: TGTGCCAGCAGCCAAAACCCCAACTCTGGAAACACCATATATTTT. It specifies CASSQNPNSGNTIYF.

Written as DNA, the CDR3 is TGTGCCAGCAGAGGCTCACTGGGGACCCAGTACTTC. Protein sequence: CASRGSLGTQYF. This chain joins TRBV6-5 and TRBJ2-5; the D is unclear. Trimming stripped 6 bases from V and 7 bases from J, with 12 bases between. This CDR3 region has 12 residues. Germline CDR1 and CDR2: MNHEY and SVGAGI.

The chain has TRBV10-1 and TRBJ1-1; 8 nucleotides match TRBD1. CDR1 and CDR2 (germline): WNHNN, SYGVQD (reference sequence). Trimming took 2 bases from V and 3 from J; bases not matched to a gene: 5. The CDR3 is made up of 15 amino acids. This CDR3 reads CASSEGQGADTEAFF. CDR3 in DNA: TGCGCCAGCAGTGAGGGGCAGGGGGCAGACACTGAAGCTTTCTTT.

V gene TRBV5-1 combines with J gene TRBJ1-1; D remains ambiguous. The germline V gene encodes CDR1 SGHRS and CDR2 YFSETQ. The CDR3 extends over 14 amino acids. V was clipped by 0 bases and J by 2 bases, with 8 bases between them. CDR3 in DNA: TGCGCCAGCAGCTTGGCGCAGACTAACACTGAAGCTTTCTTT. This translates into CASSLAQTNTEAFF.

The genes are TRBV7-9 and TRBJ2-5; 7 nucleotides align to TRBD2. This CDR3 comprises 14 residues. Germline V lookup: CDR1 SEHNR, CDR2 FQNEAQ (reference sequence). The J segment lost 5 bases and the V segment lost 5 bases, leaving 8 bases of the junction unmatched. CDR3 sequence reads: CASSQAGGKETQYF. The CDR3 coding sequence is TGTGCCAGCAGCCAGGCCGGGGGGAAGGAGACCCAGTACTTC.

This clone was seen a handful of times. The CDR3 region is CSSGLSYNEQFF. The DNA for the CDR3 is TGCAGCTCGGGACTCTCCTACAATGAGCAGTTCTTC. The chain couples TRBV29-1 to TRBJ2-1, with D tentatively TRBD2 (6 bases). CDR1 is SQVTM, CDR2 ANQGSEA, per germline. This CDR3 comprises 12 residues. Between the trimmed V and J ends, which lost 8 bases and 0 bases, there was a span of 8 bases.

The chain links TRBV4-2 to TRBJ2-1, with a possible D match to TRBD1 (5 bases). Germline V gene data show CDR1 as LGHNA and CDR2 as YNFKEQ. The CDR3 sequence is 16 residues long. V was clipped by 0 bases and J by 6 bases, with 15 bases between them. CDR3 in amino acids: CASSQDQGVGSNEQFF. In nucleotides, the CDR3 is TGTGCCAGCAGCCAAGATCAAGGGGTAGGAAGCAATGAGCAGTTCTTC.

The V and J genes are TRBV28 and TRBJ2-1, with TRBD2 matching 7 bases. CDR3 length: 12 residues. CDR1 is MDHEN, CDR2 SYDVKM, per germline. V shed 6 bases, J shed 15 bases, and the junction held 11 bases outside the gene matches. The CDR3 spells CASRISTGGPFF. The CDR3, as DNA: TGTGCCAGCAGGATCTCCACGGGAGGCCCGTTCTTC.

This chain links TRBV2 with TRBJ1-4; the D gene is possibly TRBD1 (5 bases). V was shortened by 6 bases and J by 2 bases, with 10 bases between the two germline ends. The CDR3 length is 14 residues. Germline loops: CDR1 SNHLY, CDR2 FYNNEI. Written as DNA, the CDR3 is TGTGCCAGCAGGCCAGGGCAGACTAATGAAAAACTGTTTTTT. This codes for CASRPGQTNEKLFF.